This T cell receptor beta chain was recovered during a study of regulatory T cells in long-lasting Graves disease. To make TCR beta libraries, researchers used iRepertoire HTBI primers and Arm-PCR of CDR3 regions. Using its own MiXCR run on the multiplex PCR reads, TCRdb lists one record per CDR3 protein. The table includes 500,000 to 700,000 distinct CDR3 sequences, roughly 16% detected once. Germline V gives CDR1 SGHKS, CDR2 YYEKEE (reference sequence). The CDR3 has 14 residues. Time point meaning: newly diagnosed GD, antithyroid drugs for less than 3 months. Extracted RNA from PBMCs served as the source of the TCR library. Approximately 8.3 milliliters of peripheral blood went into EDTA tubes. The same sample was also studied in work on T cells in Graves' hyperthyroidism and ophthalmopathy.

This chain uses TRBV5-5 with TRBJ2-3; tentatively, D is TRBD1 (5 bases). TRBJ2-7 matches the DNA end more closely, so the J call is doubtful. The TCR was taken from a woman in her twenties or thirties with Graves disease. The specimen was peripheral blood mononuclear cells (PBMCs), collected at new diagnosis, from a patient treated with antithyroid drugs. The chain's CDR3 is CASSPSVGLHEQYF. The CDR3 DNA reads TGTGCCAGCAGCCCCAGTGTGGGGCTGCACGAGCAGTACTTC.